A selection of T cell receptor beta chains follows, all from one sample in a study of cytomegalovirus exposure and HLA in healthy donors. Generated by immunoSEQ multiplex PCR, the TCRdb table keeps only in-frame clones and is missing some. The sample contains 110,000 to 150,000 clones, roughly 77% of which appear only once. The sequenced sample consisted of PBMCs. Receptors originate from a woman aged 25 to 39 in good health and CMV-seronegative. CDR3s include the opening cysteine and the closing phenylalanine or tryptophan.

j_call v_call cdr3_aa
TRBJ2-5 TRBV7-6 CASSYDRVETQYF
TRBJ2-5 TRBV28 CASSLGTSGATGETQYF
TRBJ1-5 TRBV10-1 CASRRDRGGQPQHF
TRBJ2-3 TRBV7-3 CASSPSGGTQYF
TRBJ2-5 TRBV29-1 CSVERQAQETQYF
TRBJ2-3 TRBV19 CASSIDPRGVTDTQYF
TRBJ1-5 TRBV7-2 CASSGDSGQGYQPQHF
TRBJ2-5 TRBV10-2 CASSLQASGAGRGETQYF
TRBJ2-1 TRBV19 CASSIEGLVSYNEQFF
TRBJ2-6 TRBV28 CASTGAGDLGGSGANVLTF
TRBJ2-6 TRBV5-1 CASSFKRGSLSGANVLTF
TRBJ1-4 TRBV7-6 CASSRGGFRDSFEKLFF
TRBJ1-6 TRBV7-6 CASSLFELGQGNNSPLHF
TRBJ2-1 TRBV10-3 CAIRGGPGLASNEQFF
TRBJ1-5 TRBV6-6 CASSYTYRGNQPQHF
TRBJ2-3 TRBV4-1 CASSHRLAGESTDTQYF
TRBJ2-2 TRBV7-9 CASSARQGEGTGELFF
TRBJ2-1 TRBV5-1 CASSSIVGNEQFF